Following are 24 T cell receptor beta chains from one sample sequenced in a study of blood T cell repertoires in COVID-19. Clones were read by immunoSEQ multiplex PCR, and TCRdb kept only the in-frame ones, dropping some. Seen here are hundreds of thousands of clones, 90% observed once, and the top ten hold roughly 2.5%. The sequencing sample was made of PBMCs or T cells enriched from blood (not recorded which). The source of these receptors is a man in his 60s who had recovered from COVID-19.

The CDR3 region is CASSLRTGSGEKLFF. CDR3 nucleotides: TGTGCCAGCAGCTTAAGGACAGGGTCGGGTGAAAAACTGTTTTTT. The rearrangement links TRBV7-2 to TRBJ1-4; 8 bases map to TRBD1. V was pared by 2 bases and J by 7 bases, with 6 bases of the junction left unmatched. The CDR3 extends over 15 amino acids. The germline CDR1 and CDR2 sequences are SGHTA and FQGNSA.

The rearrangement uses TRBV20-1 and TRBJ2-5; perhaps TRBD1 as D (5 bases). Germline CDR1 is DFQATT and CDR2 is SNEGSKA (reference sequence). This CDR3 has 11 residues. Trimming cost V 4 bases and J 6 bases, with 9 bases left between them. This CDR3 is CSAKLGQTQYF. The CDR3 nucleotides read TGCAGTGCTAAACTGGGGCAGACCCAGTACTTC.

The chain joins TRBV27 to TRBJ1-1, with TRBD1 identical over 9 bases. After removal of 6 bases from V and 1 base from J, the junction contained 6 bases not matched to a gene. This CDR3 has 15 residues. Per the germline V gene, CDR1 is MNHEY and CDR2 is SMNVEV (reference sequence). The CDR3, as DNA: TGTGCCAGCAGCCACGACAGGGGGAGGAACACTGAAGCTTTCTTT. It is translated as CASSHDRGRNTEAFF.

CDR3 sequence: CATSRAALQGDEQFF. In DNA form, the CDR3 reads TGTGCCACCAGCAGAGCTGCACTCCAGGGGGATGAGCAGTTCTTC. The V call is TRBV15, the J call TRBJ2-1, with 7 bases identical to TRBD1. V gave up 1 base and J gave up 8 bases; unmatched junction bases: 8. Looked up from germline, CDR1 is LNHNV and CDR2 is YYDKDF (reference sequence). The CDR3 sequence is 15 residues long.

The rearrangement uses TRBV6-2 or TRBV6-3 and TRBJ2-3; TRBD2 aligns across 7 bases. V lost 5 bases to trimming and J lost 0 bases; unmatched junction nucleotides: 5. Per germline, CDR1 MNHEY and CDR2 SVGEGT. The CDR3 length is 15 residues. CDR3: CASSVGTTSTDTQYF. Here the CDR3 DNA reads TGTGCCAGCAGTGTAGGGACTACTAGCACAGATACGCAGTATTTT.

The gene calls are TRBV7-9 and TRBJ1-5; possibly TRBD1 for D (5 bases). The V gene lost 4 bases and the J gene lost 9 bases, with 13 bases spanning the gap. Germline CDR1 is SEHNR and CDR2 is FQNEAQ (reference sequence). This CDR3 spans 13 amino acids. The CDR3 protein is CASSSGGLLPQHF. The CDR3 DNA follows: TGTGCCAGCAGCTCGGGGGGTTTACTGCCCCAGCATTTT.

This chain uses TRBV2 with TRBJ2-7, with 8 bases aligning to TRBD2. CDR3 size: 14 residues. Trimming removed 10 bases from V and 5 bases from J; junction bases left unmatched: 13. Germline loops: CDR1 SNHLY, CDR2 FYNNEI. This CDR3 reads CATRGDSGIDEQYF. CDR3 DNA: TGTGCCACCCGGGGGGATAGCGGGATTGACGAGCAGTACTTC.

The table lists this clone with a count of one. The chain combines TRBV3-1 (or the pseudogene TRBV3-2) with TRBJ2-1, with 9 nucleotides matching TRBD2. The CDR3 is 18 amino acids. Germline CDR1 is LGHDT and CDR2 is YNNKEL (reference sequence). V lost 1 base to trimming and J lost 12 bases; unmatched junction nucleotides: 19. The CDR3 reads CASSQVQGTSGPLVRQFF. In DNA, the CDR3 is TGTGCCAGCAGCCAAGTTCAGGGAACTAGCGGGCCCCTTGTGCGGCAGTTCTTC.

The gene calls are TRBV5-1 and TRBJ2-3; possible D gene TRBD2, 6 bases. In germline, CDR1 is SGHRS, CDR2 YFSETQ. CDR3 length equals 13 residues. Trimming took 4 bases from V and 6 from J, leaving 12 bases between them. The CDR3 DNA reads as TGCGCCAGCAGCCGCTCTAGCGTGGATACGCAGTATTTT. It specifies CASSRSSVDTQYF.

V and J are TRBV7-8 and TRBJ1-2; D not certain. V gave up 5 bases and J gave up 7 bases, with 17 bases separating them. Per the germline V gene, CDR1 is SGHVS and CDR2 is FQNEAQ. The CDR3 loop spans 14 amino acids. CDR3 loop: CASSPIPQEVGYTF. The CDR3 coding sequence is TGTGCCAGCAGCCCAATACCCCAGGAGGTTGGCTACACCTTC.

With respect to this clone: The same CDR3 can be traced to other DNA sequences in this sample. This chain joins TRBV6-5 and TRBJ2-7, with 11 bases matching TRBD2. The germline gives CDR1 MNHEY, CDR2 SVGAGI. This CDR3 contains 15 residues. Trimming took 6 bases from V and 6 from J; bases not matched to a gene: 10. The CDR3 loop is CASSSRLAGGREQYF. CDR3 sequence (DNA): TGTGCCAGCAGCTCCCGCCTAGCGGGAGGACGCGAGCAGTACTTC.

This chain links TRBV11-2 with TRBJ1-4, with a possible D match to TRBD1 (5 bases). CDR1 and CDR2 from the germline V gene are SGHAT and FQNNGV. V lost 6 bases and J lost 6, with 11 bases in between. The CDR3 loop spans 13 amino acids. DNA of the CDR3: TGTGCCAGCAGAGACCAGGGTTATGAAAAACTGTTTTTT. The encoded protein is CASRDQGYEKLFF.

This clone was recorded once. This rearrangement joins TRBV7-9 to TRBJ2-7, with 10 nucleotides matching TRBD1. Losses at the gene ends were 5 bases for V and 6 bases for J; bases not matched to a gene: 4. The CDR3 consists of 13 residues. Germline V gives CDR1 SEHNR, CDR2 FQNEAQ (reference sequence). The DNA for the CDR3 is TGTGCCAGCAGCCAGGGACAGGGGCGCGAGCAGTACTTC. Protein: CASSQGQGREQYF.

In this sample, this clone turned up once. V and J are TRBV6-6 and TRBJ1-6; no firm D call. CDR1 and CDR2 from the germline V gene are MNHNY and SVGAGI (reference sequence). With 5 bases removed from V and 6 bases from J, the gap between germline ends came to 5 bases. CDR3 length: 12 amino acids. The CDR3 DNA follows: TGTGCCAGCAGTCTGAGTAATTCACCCCTCCACTTT. Protein sequence: CASSLSNSPLHF.

This clone was recorded once. The gene calls are TRBV7-2 and TRBJ2-7, with TRBD1 identical over 7 bases. The CDR3 sequence is 14 residues long. Per germline, CDR1 SGHTA and CDR2 FQGNSA. V was pared by 5 bases and J by 2 bases, with 6 bases of the junction left unmatched. The CDR3 protein is CASSPAGGPYEQYF. DNA for the CDR3: TGTGCCAGCAGCCCCGCAGGGGGTCCCTACGAGCAGTACTTC.

The chain carries TRBV19 and TRBJ2-7, with TRBD1 identical over 8 bases. The ends lost 5 bases at V and 1 base at J; junction bases unmatched: 4. CDR3 length: 14 amino acids. Germline assignment: CDR1 LNHDA and CDR2 SQIVND (reference sequence). CDR3 coding DNA: TGTGCCAGTAGTCTCGACAGGGGATCCTACGAGCAGTACTTC. Residues: CASSLDRGSYEQYF.

This chain links TRBV14 with TRBJ2-1, with 8 bases fitting TRBD1. Germline trimming cut 6 bases from V and 9 bases from J; bases unmatched to any gene: 4. CDR3 length: 12 residues. From germline, CDR1 is SGHDN and CDR2 FVKESK. CDR3 DNA sequence: TGTGCCAGCAGGCGGACAGGGAGTGAGCAGTTCTTC. This sequence encodes CASRRTGSEQFF.

The rearrangement links TRBV30 to TRBJ2-3, with TRBD2 matching 11 bases. The ends lost 2 bases at V and 5 bases at J; junction bases unmatched: 3. From germline, CDR1 is GTSNPN and CDR2 SVGIG (reference sequence). The CDR3 totals 14 residues. DNA of the CDR3: TGTGCCTGGAGTACTAGCGGGAGAGTAGATACGCAGTATTTT. Translating gives CAWSTSGRVDTQYF.

The gene calls are TRBV6-5 and TRBJ1-1, with D maybe TRBD1 (5 bases). Deletions cut 6 bases from V and 4 bases from J, with 15 bases between. CDR1 and CDR2 (germline): MNHEY, SVGAGI. This CDR3 spans 14 amino acids. The CDR3 bases are TGTGCCAGCAGCCACATGGGGGGGTCCACTGAAGCTTTCTTT. It codes for CASSHMGGSTEAFF.

V usage is TRBV7-3 and J usage is TRBJ2-2; no firm D call. Germline CDR1 and CDR2: SGHTA and FQGTGA. V was trimmed by 5 bases and J by 1 base, leaving 8 bases between them. The CDR3 runs 14 residues. Written as DNA, the CDR3 is TGTGCCAGCAGCCCTTCGTTGAACACCGGGGAGCTGTTTTTT. It translates to CASSPSLNTGELFF.

V usage is TRBV6-2 or TRBV6-3 and J usage is TRBJ1-5; D is undetermined. Deletions cut 2 bases from V and 7 bases from J, with 9 bases between. This CDR3 has 13 amino acids. The germline gives CDR1 MNHEY, CDR2 SVGEGT. The CDR3 region is CASSYRYSQPQHF. CDR3 in DNA: TGTGCCAGCAGTTACCGTTATTCCCAGCCCCAGCATTTT.

The chain recombines TRBV3-1 (or the pseudogene TRBV3-2) with TRBJ1-6; D unclear. The CDR3 totals 14 residues. In germline, CDR1 is LGHDT, CDR2 YNNKEL (reference sequence). V was pared by 4 bases and J by 10 bases, with 14 bases between. The CDR3 region is CASSPAGGKSPLHF. CDR3 DNA sequence: TGTGCCAGCAGCCCGGCGGGAGGGAAATCACCCCTCCACTTT.

V usage is TRBV7-3 and J usage is TRBJ1-1; unclear D gene. This CDR3 comprises 13 residues. Germline loops: CDR1 SGHTA, CDR2 FQGTGA. The V end lost 5 bases, the J end lost 8 bases, and 15 bases lay between the germline ends. The CDR3 DNA sequence: TGTGCCAGCAGCGAACCCGGGTCTCGAGAAGCTTTCTTT. Its protein product is CASSEPGSREAFF.

This rearrangement joins TRBV24-1 to TRBJ2-6; 9 bases align to TRBD1. In germline, CDR1 is KGHDR, CDR2 SFDVKD. Trimming at V came to 5 bases and at J to 1 base, leaving 5 bases not matched to a gene. This CDR3 region has 17 residues. Here the CDR3 DNA reads TGTGCCACCAGTGGGCCGGGACAGGGATCTGGGGCCAACGTCCTGACTTTC. It specifies CATSGPGQGSGANVLTF.